This T cell receptor beta chain was sequenced in a study of T cell responses to AZD1222 COVID-19 vaccine. Study findings and constraints: Spike-specific TCR depth and breadth grew after two AZD1222 doses. Repertoire sampling was restricted to post-peak T cell response timepoints. Nearly half of unique spike-specific TCRs reportedly avoided B.1.351 and B.1.1.7 mutated regions. Among vaccine-associated CD4 TCRs, coverage spanned spike, with dominance at 160-218 and 743-854.

CDR1 is LNHDA and CDR2 is SQIVND in the germline V gene (reference sequence). The CDR3 spans 14 residues. The ends lost 8 bases at V and 4 bases at J; junction bases unmatched: 8. Regarding this clone: Its antigen is currently unknown.

Measured with immunoSEQ multiplex PCR; TCRdb has only the in-frame clones, and not every one. The table records about 130,000 clones, around 89% of them present only once. The source material was peripheral blood, sampled on day 0 of AZD1222 vaccination. The rearrangement uses TRBV19 and TRBJ2-1, with 7 bases matching TRBD1. The receptor's source is an adult in good health. The DNA for the CDR3 is TGTGCCAGTTCCAGACAGGGTGGGTACAATGAGCAGTTCTTC. It is translated as CASSRQGGYNEQFF.